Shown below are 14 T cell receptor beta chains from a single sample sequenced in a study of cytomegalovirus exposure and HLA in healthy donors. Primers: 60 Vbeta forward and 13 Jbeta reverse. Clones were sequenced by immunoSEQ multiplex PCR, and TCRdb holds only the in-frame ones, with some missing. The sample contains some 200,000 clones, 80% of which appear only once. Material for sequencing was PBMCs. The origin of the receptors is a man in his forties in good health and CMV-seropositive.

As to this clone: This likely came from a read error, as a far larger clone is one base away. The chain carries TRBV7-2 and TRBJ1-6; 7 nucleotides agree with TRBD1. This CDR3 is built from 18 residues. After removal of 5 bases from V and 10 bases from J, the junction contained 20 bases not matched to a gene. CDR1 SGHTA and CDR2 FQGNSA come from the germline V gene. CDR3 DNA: TGTGCCAGCAGCCAAGGGGAAGGGGGCGAGGGTTACGGATCACCCCTCCACTTT. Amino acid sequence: CASSQGEGGEGYGSPLHF.

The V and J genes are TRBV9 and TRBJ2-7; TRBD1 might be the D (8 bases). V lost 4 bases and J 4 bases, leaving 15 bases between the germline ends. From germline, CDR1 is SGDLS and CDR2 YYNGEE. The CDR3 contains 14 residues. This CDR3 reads CASSRGDRSYEQYF. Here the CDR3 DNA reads TGTGCCAGCAGCCGGGGGGACAGGTCGTACGAGCAGTACTTC. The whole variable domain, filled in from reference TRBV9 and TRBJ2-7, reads DSGVTQTPKHLITATGQRVTLRCSPRSGDLSVYWYQQSLDQGLQFLIQYYNGEERAKGNILERFSAQQFPDLHSELNLSSLELGDSALYFCASSRGDRSYEQYFGPGTRLTVT.

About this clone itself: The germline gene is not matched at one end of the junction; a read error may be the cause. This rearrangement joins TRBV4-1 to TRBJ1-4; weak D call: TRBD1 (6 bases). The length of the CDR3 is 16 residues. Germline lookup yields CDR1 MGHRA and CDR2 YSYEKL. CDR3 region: CASSQLKTGRNEKLSF. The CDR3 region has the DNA TGCGCCAGCAGCCAACTGAAAACAGGGAGAAATGAAAAACTGTCTTTT.

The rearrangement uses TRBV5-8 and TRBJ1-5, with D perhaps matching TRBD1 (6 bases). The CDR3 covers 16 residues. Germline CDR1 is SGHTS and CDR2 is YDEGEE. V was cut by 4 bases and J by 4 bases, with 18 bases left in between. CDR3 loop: CASSPGHRGGNQPQHF. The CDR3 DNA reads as TGTGCCAGCAGCCCGGGACATCGAGGGGGAAATCAGCCCCAGCATTTT.

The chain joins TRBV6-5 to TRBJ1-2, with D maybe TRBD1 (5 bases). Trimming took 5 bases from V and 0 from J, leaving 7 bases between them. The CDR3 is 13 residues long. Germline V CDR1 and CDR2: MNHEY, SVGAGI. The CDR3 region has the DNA TGTGCCAGCAGTCCGGGGGCTAACTATGGCTACACCTTC. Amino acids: CASSPGANYGYTF.

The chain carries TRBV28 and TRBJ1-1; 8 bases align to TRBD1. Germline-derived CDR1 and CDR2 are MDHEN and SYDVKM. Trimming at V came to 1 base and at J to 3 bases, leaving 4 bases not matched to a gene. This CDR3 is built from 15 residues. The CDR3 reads CASSLSGQGDTEAFF. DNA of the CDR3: TGTGCCAGCAGTTTATCCGGACAGGGAGACACTGAAGCTTTCTTT. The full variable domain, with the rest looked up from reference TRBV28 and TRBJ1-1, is DVKVTQSSRYLVKRTGEKVFLECVQDMDHENMFWYRQDPGLGLRLIYFSYDVKMKEKGDIPEGYSVSREKKERFSLILESASTNQTSMYLCASSLSGQGDTEAFFGQGTRLTVV.

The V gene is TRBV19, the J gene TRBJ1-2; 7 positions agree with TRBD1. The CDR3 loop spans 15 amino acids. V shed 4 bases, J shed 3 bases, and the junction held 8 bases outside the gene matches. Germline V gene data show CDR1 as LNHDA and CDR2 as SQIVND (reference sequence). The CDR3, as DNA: TGTGCCAGTAGTAACTCCAACAGGGGCTACTATGGCTACACCTTC. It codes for CASSNSNRGYYGYTF.

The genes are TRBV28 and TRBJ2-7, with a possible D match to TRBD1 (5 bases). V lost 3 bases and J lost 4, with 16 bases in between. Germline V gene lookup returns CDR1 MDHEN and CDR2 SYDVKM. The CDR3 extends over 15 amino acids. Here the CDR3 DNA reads TGTGCCAGCAGTTTCTCGATGGCAGGGAAGTACGAGCAGTACTTC. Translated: CASSFSMAGKYEQYF.

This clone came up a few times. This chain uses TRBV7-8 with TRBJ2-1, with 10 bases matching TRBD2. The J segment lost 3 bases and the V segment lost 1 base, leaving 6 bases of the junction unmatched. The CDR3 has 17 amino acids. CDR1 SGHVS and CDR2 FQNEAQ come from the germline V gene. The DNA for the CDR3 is TGTGCCAGCAGCTTAGGGCTAGCGGGGGTCATCTACAATGAGCAGTTCTTC. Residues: CASSLGLAGVIYNEQFF.

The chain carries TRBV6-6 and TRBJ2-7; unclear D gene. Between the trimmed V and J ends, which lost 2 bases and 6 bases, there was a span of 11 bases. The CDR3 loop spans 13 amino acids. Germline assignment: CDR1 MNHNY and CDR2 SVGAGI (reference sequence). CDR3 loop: CASSYGPSPEQYF. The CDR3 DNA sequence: TGTGCCAGCAGTTACGGGCCTTCCCCCGAGCAGTACTTC.

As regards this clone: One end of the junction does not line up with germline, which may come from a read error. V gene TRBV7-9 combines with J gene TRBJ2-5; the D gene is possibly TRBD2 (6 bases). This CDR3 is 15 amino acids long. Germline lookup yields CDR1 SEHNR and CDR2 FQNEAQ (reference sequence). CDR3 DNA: TGTTCCAGCAGCTTTGGCCGGGACTGGAAAGAGACCCAGTACTTC. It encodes CSSSFGRDWKETQYF.

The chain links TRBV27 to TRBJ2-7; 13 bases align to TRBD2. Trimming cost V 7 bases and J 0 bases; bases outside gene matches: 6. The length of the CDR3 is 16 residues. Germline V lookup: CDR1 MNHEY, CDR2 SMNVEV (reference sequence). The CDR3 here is CASKTSGGTYSYEQYF. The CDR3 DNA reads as TGTGCCAGCAAGACTAGCGGGGGGACGTACTCCTACGAGCAGTACTTC.

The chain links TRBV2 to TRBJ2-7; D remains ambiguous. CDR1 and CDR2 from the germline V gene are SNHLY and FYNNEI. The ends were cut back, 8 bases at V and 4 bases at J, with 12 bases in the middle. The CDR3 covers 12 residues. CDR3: CASRVAEYEQYF. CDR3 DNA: TGTGCCAGCCGGGTGGCAGAATACGAGCAGTACTTC.

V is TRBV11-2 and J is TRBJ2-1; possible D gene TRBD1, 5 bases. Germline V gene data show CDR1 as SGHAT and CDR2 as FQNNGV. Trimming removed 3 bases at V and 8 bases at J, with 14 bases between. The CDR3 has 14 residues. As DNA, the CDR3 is TGTGCCAGCAGCTTCAGGGTCAGCAGGTATGAGCAGTTCTTC. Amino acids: CASSFRVSRYEQFF.